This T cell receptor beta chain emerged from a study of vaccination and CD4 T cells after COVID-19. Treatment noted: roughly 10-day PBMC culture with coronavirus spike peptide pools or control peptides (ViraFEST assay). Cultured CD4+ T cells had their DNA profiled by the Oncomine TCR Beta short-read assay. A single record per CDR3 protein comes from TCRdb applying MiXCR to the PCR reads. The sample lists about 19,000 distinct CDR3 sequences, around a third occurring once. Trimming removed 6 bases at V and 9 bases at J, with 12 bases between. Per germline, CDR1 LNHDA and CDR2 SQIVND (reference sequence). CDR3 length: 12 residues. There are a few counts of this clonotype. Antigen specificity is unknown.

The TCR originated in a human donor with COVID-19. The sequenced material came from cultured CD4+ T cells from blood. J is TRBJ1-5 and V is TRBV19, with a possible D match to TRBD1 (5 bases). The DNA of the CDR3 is TGTGCCAGTAGCGTGAAGAGGGGGCCCCAGCATTTT. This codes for CASSVKRGPQHF.